Listed below are T cell receptor beta chains from one sample, sequenced in a study of OX40 agonist ivuxolimab in advanced cancers. TCRdb's copy holds only in-frame clones and misses some; the assay was immunoSEQ multiplex PCR. The data hold tens of thousands of clones, with roughly 91% observed a single time. The sequences come from CD4+ or CD8+ T cells sorted from blood, collected in a trial of the OX40 agonist ivuxolimab. The receptors originated from an adult with an advanced solid tumor such as melanoma, head and neck, liver or kidney cancer. The CDR3 runs from the conserved cysteine through the conserved F or W. The order of the fields is clone size, V gene, D gene, J gene, CDR3 length, CDR3 DNA, CDR3 protein. The D gene is left open where the match is weak. Clone size is stated in some rows and not others, as once, few, many or a class when expanded.

clone_size: NA
v_call: TRBV7-9
d_call: TRBD2
j_call: TRBJ2-7
cdr3_length: 15
cdr3_nt: TGTGCCAGCAGCTTGATAGGACTAGCGGGAAACGAGCAGTACTTC
cdr3_aa: CASSLIGLAGNEQYF

clone_size: NA
v_call: TRBV9
d_call: TRBD1
j_call: TRBJ1-2
cdr3_length: 17
cdr3_nt: TGTGCCAGCAGCGTAGGGGACAGGGGGCCCCCTAACTATGGCTACACCTTC
cdr3_aa: CASSVGDRGPPNYGYTF

clone_size: NA
v_call: TRBV5-1
d_call: NA
j_call: TRBJ2-7
cdr3_length: 13
cdr3_nt: TGCGCCAGCAGCTTCCGGGTGGCCTCCGAGCAGTACTTC
cdr3_aa: CASSFRVASEQYF

clone_size: NA
v_call: TRBV30
d_call: NA
j_call: TRBJ1-4
cdr3_length: 14
cdr3_nt: TGTGCCATAATGGGGGAAGGGACTAATGAAAAACTGTTTTTT
cdr3_aa: CAIMGEGTNEKLFF

clone_size: NA
v_call: TRBV7-2
d_call: NA
j_call: TRBJ1-1
cdr3_length: 14
cdr3_nt: TGTGCCAGCAGTCACCCGGGGGGCGGTACTGAAGCTTTCTTT
cdr3_aa: CASSHPGGGTEAFF

clone_size: once
v_call: TRBV7-7
d_call: NA
j_call: TRBJ2-6
cdr3_length: 14
cdr3_nt: TGTGCCAGCAGTGGGGTGCTTGGGGCCAACGTCCTGACTTTC
cdr3_aa: CASSGVLGANVLTF

clone_size: NA
v_call: TRBV6-5
d_call: NA
j_call: TRBJ1-1
cdr3_length: 13
cdr3_nt: TGTGCCAGCAGTTACGGGGAAGACACTGAAGCTTTCTTT
cdr3_aa: CASSYGEDTEAFF

clone_size: NA
v_call: TRBV9
d_call: NA
j_call: TRBJ1-1
cdr3_length: 15
cdr3_nt: TGTGCCAGCAGCCCCCGGACAGATCGGAGCACTGAAGCTTTCTTT
cdr3_aa: CASSPRTDRSTEAFF

clone_size: NA
v_call: TRBV7-9
d_call: TRBD1
j_call: TRBJ1-3
cdr3_length: 15
cdr3_nt: TGTGCCAGCAGCTTTACAGGGGGCCTTGGAAACACCATATATTTT
cdr3_aa: CASSFTGGLGNTIYF

clone_size: NA
v_call: TRBV4-1
d_call: NA
j_call: TRBJ1-2
cdr3_length: 12
cdr3_nt: TGCGCCAGCAGCCAAGGAACACAGGGCTACACCTTC
cdr3_aa: CASSQGTQGYTF

clone_size: NA
v_call: TRBV27
d_call: NA
j_call: TRBJ2-1
cdr3_length: 15
cdr3_nt: TGTGCCAGCCGTCGGGACCGTAGCTCCTACAATGAGCAGTTCTTC
cdr3_aa: CASRRDRSSYNEQFF

clone_size: NA
v_call: TRBV5-1
d_call: NA
j_call: TRBJ2-7
cdr3_length: 13
cdr3_nt: TGCGCCAGCAGCGCGGGGAGCCCCTACGAGCAGTACTTC
cdr3_aa: CASSAGSPYEQYF

clone_size: NA
v_call: TRBV5-4
d_call: TRBD2
j_call: TRBJ2-7
cdr3_length: 17
cdr3_nt: TGTGCCAGCAGCTTGGCTGGACTAGCGGGAGGATCCTACGAGCAGTACTTC
cdr3_aa: CASSLAGLAGGSYEQYF

clone_size: NA
v_call: TRBV7-3
d_call: TRBD2
j_call: TRBJ2-1
cdr3_length: 18
cdr3_nt: TGTGCCAGCAGCCCCACCGCCGGACTAGCGGGCGACTACAATGAGCAGTTCTTC
cdr3_aa: CASSPTAGLAGDYNEQFF

clone_size: once
v_call: TRBV5-1
d_call: NA
j_call: TRBJ2-2
cdr3_length: 17
cdr3_nt: TGCGCCAGCAGCTTGCTCCTGGGACTGAAGAACACCGGGGAGCTGTTTTTT
cdr3_aa: CASSLLLGLKNTGELFF

clone_size: NA
v_call: TRBV7-2
d_call: NA
j_call: TRBJ2-5
cdr3_length: 13
cdr3_nt: TGTGCCAGCAGCTTCGCTTTCCAAGAGACCCAGTACTTC
cdr3_aa: CASSFAFQETQYF

clone_size: NA
v_call: TRBV4-3
d_call: TRBD2
j_call: TRBJ2-3
cdr3_length: 22
cdr3_nt: TGCGCCAGCAGCCAAGATAGGCGACTAGTGCGGGAGACTACGTACCCTCCAGATACGCAGTATTTT
cdr3_aa: CASSQDRRLVRETTYPPDTQYF

clone_size: NA
v_call: TRBV21-1
d_call: NA
j_call: TRBJ1-1
cdr3_length: 15
cdr3_nt: TGTGCCAGCAGCAAAGCAAGAAAGGGAACAGGGAGGGCTTTCTTT
cdr3_aa: CASSKARKGTGRAFF

clone_size: NA
v_call: TRBV10-2
d_call: TRBD1
j_call: TRBJ2-7
cdr3_length: 13
cdr3_nt: TGCGCCACCCTGACAGGGGCACAGGGCGAGCAGTACTTC
cdr3_aa: CATLTGAQGEQYF

clone_size: NA
v_call: TRBV5-4
d_call: NA
j_call: TRBJ2-7
cdr3_length: 13
cdr3_nt: TGTGCCAGCAGCTTGGCTAGGGCCTACGAGCAGTACTTC
cdr3_aa: CASSLARAYEQYF

clone_size: NA
v_call: TRBV7-9
d_call: NA
j_call: TRBJ2-1
cdr3_length: 11
cdr3_nt: TGTGCCAGCAGCGAGGGTAATGAGCAGTTCTTC
cdr3_aa: CASSEGNEQFF

clone_size: NA
v_call: TRBV29-1
d_call: TRBD1
j_call: TRBJ2-7
cdr3_length: 15
cdr3_nt: TGCAGCGTTGAATCCAGGAGGCAGGGGGCTGGAGAGCAGTACTTC
cdr3_aa: CSVESRRQGAGEQYF

clone_size: NA
v_call: TRBV15
d_call: TRBD1
j_call: TRBJ1-1
cdr3_length: 17
cdr3_nt: TGTGCCACCAGCAGACCTACAGGGGCGGTCAGGAACACTGAAGCTTTCTTT
cdr3_aa: CATSRPTGAVRNTEAFF

clone_size: NA
v_call: TRBV7-6
d_call: NA
j_call: TRBJ1-5
cdr3_length: 16
cdr3_nt: TGTGCCAGCAGCTTATCGGCTGGGGGGAGCAATCAGCCCCAGCATTTT
cdr3_aa: CASSLSAGGSNQPQHF

clone_size: NA
v_call: TRBV4-3
d_call: NA
j_call: TRBJ1-4
cdr3_length: 15
cdr3_nt: TGCGCCAGCAGCCAAGATAGGAGGGGCTATGAAAAACTGTTTTTT
cdr3_aa: CASSQDRRGYEKLFF

clone_size: NA
v_call: TRBV6-5
d_call: TRBD1
j_call: TRBJ1-1
cdr3_length: 13
cdr3_nt: TGTGCCAGCAGTCCCGGGACAGGGACTGAAGCTTTCTTT
cdr3_aa: CASSPGTGTEAFF

clone_size: NA
v_call: TRBV4-1
d_call: NA
j_call: TRBJ1-5
cdr3_length: 14
cdr3_nt: TGCGCCAGCAGCCAAATCATAGGGAAACAGCCCCAGCATTTT
cdr3_aa: CASSQIIGKQPQHF

clone_size: NA
v_call: TRBV27
d_call: TRBD2
j_call: TRBJ2-7
cdr3_length: 15
cdr3_nt: TGTGCCAGCAGTTTAATCCTGGCTAGCGGGACCGAGCAGTACTTC
cdr3_aa: CASSLILASGTEQYF

clone_size: NA
v_call: TRBV27
d_call: TRBD1
j_call: TRBJ2-1
cdr3_length: 14
cdr3_nt: TGTGCCAGCAGTCAGGGGGTGTGGTACAATGAGCAGTTCTTC
cdr3_aa: CASSQGVWYNEQFF

clone_size: NA
v_call: TRBV19
d_call: TRBD1
j_call: TRBJ1-5
cdr3_length: 15
cdr3_nt: TGTGCCAGTAGTATCTCCGGGACAGACCATCAGCCCCAGCATTTT
cdr3_aa: CASSISGTDHQPQHF

clone_size: NA
v_call: TRBV19
d_call: NA
j_call: TRBJ2-3
cdr3_length: 13
cdr3_nt: TGTGCCAGTAGTTCGCAGGGATCCGATACGCAGTATTTT
cdr3_aa: CASSSQGSDTQYF

clone_size: NA
v_call: TRBV7-9
d_call: TRBD1
j_call: TRBJ2-7
cdr3_length: 18
cdr3_nt: TGTGCCAGCAGCTTAGCCGACTTAGACAGGGCCGGTTGGTACGAGCAGTACTTC
cdr3_aa: CASSLADLDRAGWYEQYF

clone_size: NA
v_call: TRBV29-1
d_call: NA
j_call: TRBJ2-1
cdr3_length: 13
cdr3_nt: TGCAGCGTGCCCGGAGCGGCCTACAATGAGCAGTTCTTC
cdr3_aa: CSVPGAAYNEQFF

clone_size: NA
v_call: TRBV19
d_call: TRBD2
j_call: TRBJ2-1
cdr3_length: 14
cdr3_nt: TGTGCCAGTAGTATATCGGCGGGAGGCAATGAGCAGTTCTTC
cdr3_aa: CASSISAGGNEQFF

clone_size: NA
v_call: TRBV15
d_call: NA
j_call: TRBJ1-5
cdr3_length: 16
cdr3_nt: TGTGCCACCAGCCCGGAACAAAGCGGGGGAGATCAGCCCCAGCATTTT
cdr3_aa: CATSPEQSGGDQPQHF

clone_size: NA
v_call: TRBV7-2
d_call: NA
j_call: TRBJ1-2
cdr3_length: 18
cdr3_nt: TGTGCCAGCAGCTTAGCGTTAGGCCCAGGGCGTTCTAACTATGGCTACACCTTC
cdr3_aa: CASSLALGPGRSNYGYTF

clone_size: NA
v_call: TRBV4-3
d_call: TRBD1
j_call: TRBJ2-3
cdr3_length: 17
cdr3_nt: TGCGCCAGCAGCCCTACCGGGACAGGGGACACCACAGATACGCAGTATTTT
cdr3_aa: CASSPTGTGDTTDTQYF

clone_size: once
v_call: TRBV4-3
d_call: NA
j_call: TRBJ1-2
cdr3_length: 14
cdr3_nt: TGCGCCAGCAGCCAAGATGGGGGGGTGGATGGCTACACCTTC
cdr3_aa: CASSQDGGVDGYTF

clone_size: NA
v_call: TRBV6-5
d_call: NA
j_call: TRBJ2-7
cdr3_length: 14
cdr3_nt: TGTGCCAGCAGCGGCGCTAGCAATCCCTACGAGCAGTACTTC
cdr3_aa: CASSGASNPYEQYF

clone_size: NA
v_call: TRBV5-4
d_call: TRBD2
j_call: TRBJ2-3
cdr3_length: 12
cdr3_nt: TGTGCCAGTCGACTAGCTGGAGATACGCAGTATTTT
cdr3_aa: CASRLAGDTQYF

clone_size: NA
v_call: TRBV7-6
d_call: NA
j_call: TRBJ1-3
cdr3_length: 15
cdr3_nt: TGTGCCAGCAGCTTAGCACGCAGCTCTGGAAACACCATATATTTT
cdr3_aa: CASSLARSSGNTIYF

clone_size: NA
v_call: TRBV14
d_call: NA
j_call: TRBJ1-1
cdr3_length: 17
cdr3_nt: TGTGCCAGCAGCCCATCCGACGGACACCATTCGAACACTGAAGCTTTCTTT
cdr3_aa: CASSPSDGHHSNTEAFF

clone_size: NA
v_call: TRBV28
d_call: NA
j_call: TRBJ1-5
cdr3_length: 12
cdr3_nt: TGTGCCAGCCGCGGAATGGGTCAGCCCCAGCATTTT
cdr3_aa: CASRGMGQPQHF